This TCR beta chain was recovered during a study of siplizumab effects on memory and regulatory T cells. General study results and limits: Poor capture below about 10^-5 frequency left most alloreactive clones unmapped to unstimulated subsets. A significant reduction in alloreactive sequences traceable to unstimulated CD4+ memory cells was produced by siplizumab. Apparently more diverse than memory cells, naive T cells also seemed major alloresponse contributors.

About this clone: Its specificity is not known.

V was trimmed by 7 bases and J by 2 bases, leaving 18 bases between them. Germline V gene data show CDR1 as MDHEN and CDR2 as SYDVKM. This CDR3 comprises 15 residues. Clones were read by immunoSEQ multiplex PCR, and TCRdb kept only the in-frame ones, dropping some. The sample consists of approximately 100,000 clones, 90% to 95% of them appearing once. This clonotype originated in a human donor in good health. The V gene is TRBV28, the J gene TRBJ2-7, with TRBD1 as a possible D gene (6 bases). Sequencing input: non-Treg CD4+ T cells sorted from blood. The CDR3 region has the DNA TGTGCCAGCACCCAGAGACAGGATTTAGCCTACGAGCAGTACTTC. Protein: CASTQRQDLAYEQYF.